The 29 T cell receptor gamma chains below come from one sample, sequenced in a study of γδ T cells in repeated Plasmodium falciparum infection. TCRdb reprocessed the multiplex PCR reads through CATT. The sample consists of 14,000 or so gamma-chain clones, around 1.6% of them appearing once. Flow sorting of PBMC yielded separate Vgamma9/Vdelta2+ and Vdelta2-negative gammadelta T cell populations for bulk repertoire analysis. Sequenced material: gamma-delta T cells from blood. These receptors were taken from a pool of human donors (malaria-infected and uninfected, not separated).

This clone was counted a few times. With a far larger clone one base away, a read error is the likely cause. Other nucleotide sequences from this sample produce the same CDR3. The CDR3 nucleotides read TGTGCTTTGTGGGAGGCGGCTTATTATAAGAAACTCTTT. Amino acid sequence: CALWEAAYYKKLF. The chain couples TRGV9 to TRGJ1 or TRGJ2. No J gene was available from TCRdb, and it was assigned here by a germline match of the DNA. The CDR3 covers 13 residues. Germline V gives CDR1 GITISATS, CDR2 ISYDGTV (reference sequence).

Concerning this clone: A read error is the likely source, as a far larger clone sits one nucleotide away. The same CDR3 also results from other DNA sequences found in this sample. The chain combines TRGV9 with TRGJ1 or TRGJ2. Germline matching of the DNA provided the J gene here, since TCRdb leaves it blank. Germline assignment: CDR1 GITISATS and CDR2 ISYDGTV (reference sequence). V shed 4 bases and J 5 bases; nucleotides not matched to a gene: 14. The CDR3 is made up of 15 amino acids. This CDR3 is CALWEVGLLDYKKLF. CDR3 DNA: TGTGCCTTGTGGGAAGTAGGATTATTGGATTATAAGAAACTCTTT.

This clone was recorded a few times. This is likely an artifact of a read error, given a far larger clone one base away. Other nucleotide sequences from this sample produce the same CDR3. V gene TRGV4 combines with J gene TRGJ1 or TRGJ2. The J gene is absent in TCRdb and was assigned here via DNA matching to germline. Germline assignment: CDR1 EGSTGY and CDR2 YDSYTSSV. The CDR3 runs to 11 residues. J was trimmed by 8 bases and V by 9 bases; bases with no gene match: 10. CDR3 residues: CATDLRDKKLF. Here the CDR3 DNA reads TGTGCCACCGATCTCCGAGATAAGAAACTCTTT.

For this clone: Translating this DNA gives a protein that differs at residue 10 from the TCRdb one, which belongs to a much larger clone; a read error is likely, and the protein shown is this translation. The genes are TRGV9 and TRGJ1 or TRGJ2. The J gene comes from matching the DNA to germline here; TCRdb lacks it. The CDR3 is 17 residues long. J gave up 0 bases and V 5 bases, and 16 bases lay outside the gene matches. Per germline, CDR1 GITISATS and CDR2 ISYDGTV (reference sequence). CDR3 loop: CALWVTLAVANYYKKLF. The DNA of the CDR3 is TGTGCCTTGTGGGTTACTTTAGCGGTCGCGAATTATTATAAGAAACTCTTT.

At least ten counts were recorded for this clone. A far larger clone is one nucleotide away, so this likely arose from a read error. Other DNA sequences in this specimen translate into the identical CDR3. The chain has TRGV4 and TRGJ1 or TRGJ2. The CDR3 is 14 residues long. From germline, CDR1 is EGSTGY and CDR2 YDSYTSSV. This CDR3 reads CATWDGPPYYKKLF. The CDR3 nucleotides read TGTGCCACTTGGGATGGGCCCCCTTATTATAAGAAACTCTTT.

In regard to this clone: This DNA translates differently at residue 3 from the TCRdb protein, which is that of a much larger clone; a read error is likely, and the protein shown is the DNA's own translation. The gene calls are TRGV8 and TRGJ1 or TRGJ2. Germline-derived CDR1 and CDR2 are VENAVY and YDSYNSRV. This CDR3 comprises 11 residues. CDR3 sequence: CAIWEELKKLF. The DNA of the CDR3 is TGTGCCATCTGGGAGGAACTTAAGAAACTCTTT.

Note on this clone: Because the CDR3's place on the DNA is in doubt, the DNA is left out and the CDR3 is given as listed by TCRdb. For the V gene the call is TRGV9; the J gene has no call. CDR1 is GITISATS and CDR2 is ISYDGTV in the germline V gene (reference sequence). Including both end residues, the CDR3 is 32 amino acids long. This CDR3 reads CALWEATIIIRNSLAVEQHWLSQVSIGRIQHF.

This clone was counted ten times or more. A far larger clone is one nucleotide away, so this likely arose from a read error. Other DNA sequences within the sample encode an identical CDR3. This sequence joins TRGV9 and TRGJ1 or TRGJ2. Germline V gene sequence: CDR1 GITISATS, CDR2 ISYDGTV (reference sequence). CDR3 length: 10 residues. The CDR3 is CALWYYKKLF. DNA for the CDR3: TGCGCCTTGTGGTATTATAAGAAACTCTTT.

The table lists this clone with many counts. TCRdb lists the protein of a much larger clone for this DNA, which differs at residue 4, so this is likely a read error; the protein given here is translated from the DNA itself. The chain couples TRGV4 to TRGJ1 or TRGJ2. Germline CDR1 EGSTGY, CDR2 YDSYTSSV. The CDR3 runs 15 residues. The CDR3 DNA is TGTGCCACCCGGGATGGGCCGTTTTATTATTATAAGAAACTCTTT. It specifies CATRDGPFYYYKKLF.

This clone was recorded many times. The TCRdb protein, from a much larger clone, departs from this DNA's translation at residue 8, likely by read error; the protein shown derives from the DNA. J is TRGJ1 or TRGJ2 and V is TRGV4. There are 12 residues in the CDR3. CDR1 and CDR2 (germline): EGSTGY, YDSYTSSV. CDR3 DNA: TGTGCCACCTGGCCGAATTATTTTAAGAAACTCTTT. Translation gives CATWPNYFKKLF.

Remarks on this clone: The mismatch at residue 13 between this DNA's translation and the TCRdb protein of a much larger clone likely reflects a read error; the protein shown is translated from the DNA. This chain links TRGV8 with TRGJP2. Here the J gene was assigned by germline matching of the DNA, as TCRdb has none. The germline CDR1 and CDR2 sequences are VENAVY and YDSYNSRV. The CDR3 runs to 24 residues. V shed 1 base and J 5 bases; nucleotides not matched to a gene: 34. The CDR3 coding sequence is TGTGCCACCTGGGATAGAAGGATTATTAAGAATCGGCCAGACTCCCTTTGGAGTGATTGGATCAAGACGTTT. This codes for CATWDRRIIKNRPDSLWSDWIKTF.

About this clone itself: TCRdb's entry gives the protein of a much larger clone, which mismatches this DNA's translation at residues 5 and 9, likely from a read error; the protein reported here is translated from the DNA. The rearrangement links TRGV9 to TRGJP. This CDR3 has 18 amino acids. Germline V gene sequence: CDR1 GITISATS, CDR2 ISYDGTV (reference sequence). Trimming removed 6 bases from V and 7 bases from J; junction bases left unmatched: 15. The CDR3 reads CALWYLPGEELGKKIKVF. In DNA, the CDR3 is TGTGCCTTGTGGTACCTACCTGGGGAGGAGTTGGGCAAAAAAATCAAGGTATTT.

This clone has at least ten counts. The protein held in TCRdb is that of a much larger clone and does not match this DNA's translation at residue 3, likely because of a read error; the protein shown is translated from the DNA. CDR3 nucleotides: TGTGCCTCGTGGGAGTTGGGCAAAAAAATCAAGGTATTT. It codes for CASWELGKKIKVF. J is TRGJP and V is TRGV9. TCRdb offers no J gene call, so here the DNA was matched to germline to obtain one. The CDR3 is made up of 13 amino acids. Germline V lookup: CDR1 GITISATS, CDR2 ISYDGTV (reference sequence).

The sample holds many counts of this clone. The amino acid sequence in TCRdb belongs to a much larger clone and departs from this DNA's translation at residue 13, likely a sequencing read error; the sequence shown is translated from the DNA. The chain uses TRGV9 and TRGJP1. Judging by the DNA end, TRGJP fits better; the J call may be wrong. CDR1 is GITISATS, CDR2 ISYDGTV, per germline (reference sequence). The CDR3 is made up of 14 amino acids. In DNA form, the CDR3 reads TGTGCCTTGTGGGAGTTAGGCACTGGTTGGTTCAAGGTATTT. Its translation is CALWELGTGWFKVF.

This clone was seen repeatedly, ten times or more. This likely stems from a read error, as it lies one base from a far larger clone. Additional DNA sequences in this sample encode the identical CDR3. The chain has TRGV9 and TRGJ1 or TRGJ2. TCRdb supplies no J gene; here it was assigned by aligning the nucleotide sequence to germline. The CDR3 is 10 amino acids. Germline assignment: CDR1 GITISATS and CDR2 ISYDGTV (reference sequence). CDR3 coding DNA: TGCGCCTTGGAGGTTCGGAAGAAACTCTTT. Protein sequence: CALEVRKKLF.

This clone has at least ten counts. TCRdb has a much larger clone's protein, which differs at residue 11 from the translation of this DNA, likely because of a read error; what is shown is the protein translated from the DNA. The CDR3: CALWEEFKYYTKLF. The CDR3 bases are TGTGCCTTGTGGGAGGAATTCAAATATTATACGAAACTCTTT. The genes are TRGV9 and TRGJ1 or TRGJ2. This CDR3 has 14 residues. Germline V lookup: CDR1 GITISATS, CDR2 ISYDGTV (reference sequence).

Note on this clone: The protein that TCRdb holds for this DNA derives from a much larger clone and differs from the translated DNA at residue 10, which likely indicates a read error; the protein shown here is translated from the DNA. The V and J genes are TRGV9 and TRGJP. The J gene comes from matching the DNA to germline here; TCRdb lacks it. The CDR3 consists of 17 residues. Unmatched junction bases numbered 11, after V lost 0 bases and J lost 12 bases. CDR1 is GITISATS and CDR2 is ISYDGTV in the germline V gene (reference sequence). The CDR3 bases are TGTGCCTTGTGGGAGGTGCAAGTTGGGTCGGGCAAAAAAATCAAGGTATTT. The encoded protein is CALWEVQVGSGKKIKVF.

This clone was picked up many times. TCRdb shows a much larger clone's protein in place of this DNA's translation, and the two differ at residue 15, likely through a read error; the protein shown is translated from the DNA. The gene calls are TRGV9 and TRGJP. The CDR3 loop spans 20 amino acids. Germline CDR1 reads GITISATS; CDR2 reads ISYDGTV (reference sequence). The CDR3 region has the DNA TGTGCCTTGTGGGAGGTGGAGCAATGGGGCAAAAAGTTGGGCAGAAAAATCAAGGTATTT. Translation gives CALWEVEQWGKKLGRKIKVF.

This clone appeared a few times. The mismatch at residue 9 between this DNA's translation and the TCRdb protein of a much larger clone likely reflects a read error; the protein shown is translated from the DNA. The V gene call reads TRGV9; no J gene was called. The length of the CDR3 is 11 residues. Germline loops: CDR1 GITISATS, CDR2 ISYDGTV (reference sequence). CDR3 DNA sequence: TGTGCCTTGTGGGTAGGTTATAAGGAACTCTTT. Amino acid sequence: CALWVGYKELF.

A word on this clone: A far larger clone is just one base off, so this is likely a read error. Other DNA sequences within the sample encode an identical CDR3. The V gene is TRGV9, the J gene TRGJ1 or TRGJ2. No J gene was available from TCRdb, and it was assigned here by a germline match of the DNA. Germline CDR1 is GITISATS and CDR2 is ISYDGTV (reference sequence). CDR3 size: 11 residues. The CDR3 reads CALWVCPKKLF. The CDR3 DNA reads TGTGCCTTATGGGTTTGCCCTAAGAAACTCTTT.

In this sample, this clone turned up many times. TCRdb shows a much larger clone's protein in place of this DNA's translation, and the two differ at residue 9, likely through a read error; the protein shown is translated from the DNA. The gene calls are TRGV9 and TRGJP. Because TCRdb records no J gene, it was assigned here through a match of the DNA to germline. The CDR3 has 13 residues. Germline V gene lookup returns CDR1 GITISATS and CDR2 ISYDGTV (reference sequence). CDR3 amino acids: CALWELGKRIKVF. The CDR3 coding sequence is TGTGCCTTGTGGGAGTTGGGCAAAAGAATCAAGGTATTT.

In this sample, this clone turned up a few times. This is likely an artifact of a read error, given a far larger clone one base away. The V and J genes are TRGV9 and TRGJP1. Here the J gene was assigned by germline matching of the DNA, as TCRdb has none. The CDR3 is made up of 16 amino acids. CDR1 and CDR2 from the germline V gene are GITISATS and ISYDGTV (reference sequence). CDR3 residues: CALWEVYDTTGWFKIF. The CDR3 DNA follows: TGTGCCCTGTGGGAGGTTTATGATACCACTGGTTGGTTCAAGATATTT.

This clone came up many times. The protein recorded in TCRdb matches a much larger clone and deviates from this DNA's translation at residue 12, suggesting a read error; the protein here is obtained by translating the DNA. The CDR3 protein is CALWEPVGSDWVKTF. In DNA form, the CDR3 reads TGTGCCTTGTGGGAGCCGGTCGGTAGTGATTGGGTCAAGACGTTT. The chain is built from TRGV9 and TRGJP2. CDR1 and CDR2 from the germline V gene are GITISATS and ISYDGTV (reference sequence). This CDR3 region has 15 residues.

This clone was detected many times. A far larger clone is one nucleotide away, so this likely arose from a read error. The same CDR3 is also encoded by other DNA sequences in this sample. V and J are TRGV5 and TRGJP2. The J gene comes from matching the DNA to germline here; TCRdb lacks it. CDR1 VINAFY and CDR2 YDVSNSKD come from the germline V gene. CDR3 length: 15 residues. The CDR3 spells CATWDSSRSDWIKTF. CDR3 nucleotide sequence: TGTGCTACCTGGGACAGTTCACGTAGTGATTGGATCAAGACGTTT.

This clone is medium-sized within its sample. Within the sample, other DNA sequences also encode this same CDR3. The chain couples TRGV4 to TRGJ1 or TRGJ2. The CDR3 loop spans 12 amino acids. Per germline, CDR1 EGSTGY and CDR2 YDSYTSSV. The J segment lost 4 bases and the V segment lost 3 bases, leaving 3 bases of the junction unmatched. CDR3 coding DNA: TGTGCCACCTGGGATCCCTATTATAAGAAACTCTTT. Translated, it gives CATWDPYYKKLF.

This clone was picked up a small number of times. The TCRdb record carries a much larger clone's protein, which differs from this DNA's translation at residue 3; a read error is the likely cause, and the protein listed here is the DNA translation. V is TRGV9 and J is TRGJ1 or TRGJ2. TCRdb records no J gene; here it was assigned by comparing the DNA to germline. Germline V gene lookup returns CDR1 GITISATS and CDR2 ISYDGTV (reference sequence). CDR3 length: 15 amino acids. CDR3 amino acids: CAMWEVGLLDYKKLF. In DNA, the CDR3 is TGTGCCATGTGGGAGGTAGGATTATTGGATTATAAGAAACTCTTT.

This clone was detected a few times. The mismatch at residue 5 between this DNA's translation and the TCRdb protein of a much larger clone likely reflects a read error; the protein shown is translated from the DNA. The chain links TRGV9 to TRGJP. The J gene was not available in TCRdb and was assigned here by matching the DNA to germline segments. Looked up from germline, CDR1 is GITISATS and CDR2 is ISYDGTV (reference sequence). The CDR3 contains 17 residues. This CDR3 is CALWKVKAKLGKKIKVF. The CDR3, as DNA: TGTGCCTTGTGGAAGGTGAAGGCCAAGTTGGGCAAAAAAATCAAGGTATTT.

Comments on this clone: A read error likely explains this, since a far larger clone differs by one base. It is unclear where the CDR3 begins or ends on the DNA, so no DNA is shown, and the CDR3 is as TCRdb lists it. Other DNA sequences in the same sample also yield this CDR3. TRGV2 is the V gene, and the J gene was not called. The CDR3 totals 32 residues, both ends included. The germline gives CDR1 EGSNGY, CDR2 YDSYNSKV. CDR3 protein: CATWDGPIGIRNSLAVEQHWLSQVSIGRIQHF.

For this clone: It is unclear where the CDR3 begins or ends on the DNA, so no DNA is shown, and the CDR3 is as TCRdb lists it. The V gene reported is TRGV9; the J gene is uncalled. Germline values: CDR1 GITISATS, CDR2 ISYDGTV (reference sequence). The CDR3 is 32 amino acids long, termini counted. CDR3: CALWEDKKRFGSGTTLVVTDKQLDADVSPKTF.